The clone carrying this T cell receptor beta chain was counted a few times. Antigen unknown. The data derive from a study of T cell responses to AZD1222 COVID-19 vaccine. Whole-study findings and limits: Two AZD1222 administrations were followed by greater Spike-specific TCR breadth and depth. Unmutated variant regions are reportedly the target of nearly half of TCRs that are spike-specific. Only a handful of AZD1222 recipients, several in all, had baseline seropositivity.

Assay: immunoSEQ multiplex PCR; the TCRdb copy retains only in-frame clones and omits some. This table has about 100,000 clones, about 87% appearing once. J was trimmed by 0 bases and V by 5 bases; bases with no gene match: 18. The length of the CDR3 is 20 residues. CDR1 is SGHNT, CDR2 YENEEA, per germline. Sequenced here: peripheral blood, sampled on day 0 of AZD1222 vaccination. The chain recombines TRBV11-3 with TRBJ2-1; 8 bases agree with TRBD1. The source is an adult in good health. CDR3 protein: CASSPGATTGQGDSYNEQFF. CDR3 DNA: TGTGCCAGCAGCCCAGGCGCTACCACTGGACAGGGAGACTCCTACAATGAGCAGTTCTTC.